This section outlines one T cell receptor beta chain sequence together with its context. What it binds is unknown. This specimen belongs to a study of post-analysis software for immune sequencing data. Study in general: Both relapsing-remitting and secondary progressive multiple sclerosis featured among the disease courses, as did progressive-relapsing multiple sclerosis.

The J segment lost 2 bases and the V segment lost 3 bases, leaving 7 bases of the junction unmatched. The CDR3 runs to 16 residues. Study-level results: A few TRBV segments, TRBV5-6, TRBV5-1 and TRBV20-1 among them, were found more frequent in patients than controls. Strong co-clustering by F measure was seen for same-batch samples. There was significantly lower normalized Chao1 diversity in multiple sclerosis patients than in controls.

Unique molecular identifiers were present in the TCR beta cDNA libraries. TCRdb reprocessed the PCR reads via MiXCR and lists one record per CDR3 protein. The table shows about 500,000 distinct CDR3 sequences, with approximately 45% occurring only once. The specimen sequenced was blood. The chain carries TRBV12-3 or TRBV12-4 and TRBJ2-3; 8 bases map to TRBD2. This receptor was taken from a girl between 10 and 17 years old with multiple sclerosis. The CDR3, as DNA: TGTGCCAGCAGTTTGTGGGTAGCGGGATTCACAGATACGCAGTATTTT. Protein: CASSLWVAGFTDTQYF.